Listed here are 30 T cell receptor beta chains from one sample, sequenced in a study of T cells in tumors after PD-1 blockade. The method was immunoSEQ multiplex PCR; TCRdb's version includes in-frame clones alone and lacks a portion of them. The table includes about 14,000 clones, about 84% detected once. Sequencing was performed on PBMCs, taken after anti-PD-1 treatment. The receptors here all came from a human donor with basal cell carcinoma.

This clone came up a few times. The chain uses TRBV6-6 and TRBJ1-1; D ambiguous. Trimming shortened V by 5 bases and J by 5 bases, and 9 bases separated the two germline ends. Per the germline V gene, CDR1 is MNHNY and CDR2 is SVGAGI (reference sequence). The CDR3 loop spans 12 amino acids. The CDR3 sequence: CASSRGVTEAFF. The CDR3 DNA reads as TGTGCCAGCAGTCGGGGTGTAACTGAAGCTTTCTTT.

The chain links TRBV29-1 to TRBJ2-7, with 7 bases lining up with TRBD1. Germline V gives CDR1 SQVTM, CDR2 ANQGSEA. The CDR3 is made up of 12 amino acids. Trimming at V came to 7 bases and at J to 4 bases, leaving 7 bases not matched to a gene. CDR3: CSAGQREYEQYF. CDR3 DNA sequence: TGCAGCGCGGGACAGAGGGAGTACGAGCAGTACTTC.

The chain's CDR3 is CASSQARSIAGELFF. DNA for the CDR3: TGCGCCAGCAGCCAAGCTCGCAGTATAGCCGGGGAGCTGTTTTTT. The chain combines TRBV4-1 with TRBJ2-2; D gene unclear. There are 15 residues in the CDR3. Germline values: CDR1 MGHRA, CDR2 YSYEKL. V dropped 1 base and J dropped 6 bases, with 12 bases sitting between them.

This clone is deemed medium-sized (0.01 to 0.1%). The chain is built from TRBV25-1 and TRBJ2-1, with unresolved D. V gave up 5 bases and J gave up 4 bases, with 3 bases separating them. The CDR3 runs to 11 residues. Germline CDR1 reads MGHDK; CDR2 reads SYGVNS. CDR3: CASSMYNEQFF. In DNA, the CDR3 is TGTGCCAGCAGTATGTACAATGAGCAGTTCTTC.

This clone was detected once. The chain joins TRBV21-1 to TRBJ2-7; the table's D gene call, TRBD2, was not cross checked with the DNA. TRBV21-1 is a documented pseudogene. The CDR3 contains 18 residues. In nucleotides, the CDR3 is TGTGCCAGCAGCAAAAACGGACTAGCGGCGGCTCGGGGCTACGAGCAGTACTTC. Its translation: CASSKNGLAAARGYEQYF.

This chain uses TRBV28 with TRBJ1-5; possible D gene TRBD1, 5 bases. This CDR3 has 14 residues. Germline assignment: CDR1 MDHEN and CDR2 SYDVKM. Trimming took 1 base from V and 6 from J, leaving 10 bases between them. The CDR3 DNA follows: TGTGCCAGCAGTTTATATGGGGCGGGTCAGCCCCAGCATTTT. Protein: CASSLYGAGQPQHF.

The rearrangement joins TRBV30 to TRBJ1-5; perhaps TRBD1 as D (5 bases). CDR1 and CDR2 (germline): GTSNPN, SVGIG (reference sequence). The CDR3 totals 15 residues. V lost 0 bases to trimming and J lost 0 bases, with 9 bases between them. The CDR3 sequence: CAWSVGGNSNQPQHF. The DNA of the CDR3 is TGTGCCTGGAGTGTTGGGGGAAATAGCAATCAGCCCCAGCATTTT.

The chain joins TRBV19 to TRBJ1-2, with 7 bases identical to TRBD1. CDR3 size: 15 residues. The trim removed 7 bases at V and 5 bases at J, leaving 13 bases unmatched. The germline CDR1 and CDR2 sequences are LNHDA and SQIVND (reference sequence). The CDR3 DNA sequence: TGTGCCAGTACACCGGGACAGAAAAAAACTTATGGCTACACCTTC. Protein product: CASTPGQKKTYGYTF.

The V and J genes are TRBV2 and TRBJ2-5, with a possible D match to TRBD1 (5 bases). Per germline, CDR1 SNHLY and CDR2 FYNNEI. This CDR3 comprises 13 residues. The ends were cut back, 3 bases at V and 7 bases at J, with 12 bases in the middle. DNA for the CDR3: TGTGCCAGCAGTGAGGGTCAGGGCGGGACCCAGTACTTC. Its protein is CASSEGQGGTQYF.

The chain recombines TRBV7-2 with TRBJ1-2; D not resolved. Germline assignment: CDR1 SGHTA and CDR2 FQGNSA. The CDR3 has 13 residues. Trimming removed 1 base from V and 2 bases from J, with 5 bases in between. The CDR3 DNA reads as TGTGCCAGCAGCTTAGTGGGAAACTATGGCTACACCTTC. The encoded protein is CASSLVGNYGYTF.

The gene calls are TRBV5-8 and TRBJ1-4; 8 nucleotides align to TRBD1. Germline V gives CDR1 SGHTS, CDR2 YDEGEE. V trimming: 0 bases; J trimming: 7 bases; junction bases outside the gene matches: 2. The CDR3 extends over 14 amino acids. The DNA for the CDR3 is TGTGCCAGCAGCTTGGCAGGGGGCATTGAAAAACTGTTTTTT. Protein product: CASSLAGGIEKLFF.

The chain links TRBV13 to TRBJ2-1; tentative D call: TRBD1 (6 bases). The ends were cut back, 6 bases at V and 6 bases at J, with 15 bases in the middle. CDR3 size: 14 residues. Germline CDR1 PRHDT, CDR2 FYEKMQ (reference sequence). CDR3 residues: CASSPPNRANEQFF. The CDR3 region has the DNA TGTGCCAGCAGTCCTCCTAACAGGGCCAATGAGCAGTTCTTC.

The chain links TRBV5-1 to TRBJ2-5, with TRBD1 matching 8 bases. The CDR3 length is 14 residues. In germline, CDR1 is SGHRS, CDR2 YFSETQ. V lost 4 bases and J lost 4; bases outside the gene matches: 6. The CDR3 sequence: CASSTGQGGETQYF. The CDR3 DNA sequence: TGCGCCAGCAGCACCGGACAGGGAGGAGAGACCCAGTACTTC.

The chain has TRBV12-2 and TRBJ1-1. TRBV12-2 is described as a pseudogene. There are 14 residues in the CDR3. DNA for the CDR3: TGTGCAAGTCGCTCCCAGTGGAGGAACACTGAAGCTTTCTTT. Its translation: CASRSQWRNTEAFF.

The rearrangement uses TRBV7-3 and TRBJ2-1, with D possibly called TRBD1 or TRBD2 (6 bases each). The germline V and J ends were trimmed by 2 bases and 4 bases, with 18 bases remaining between them. The CDR3 length is 17 residues. CDR1 and CDR2 from the germline V gene are SGHTA and FQGTGA. CDR3 bases: TGTGCCAGCAGCTTAGGCGGGGCAGGGGCCCTATACAATGAGCAGTTCTTC. Translation: CASSLGGAGALYNEQFF.

The chain has TRBV3-1 (or the pseudogene TRBV3-2) and TRBJ1-1; D remains unclear. Germline V gene data show CDR1 as LGHDT and CDR2 as YNNKEL (reference sequence). The CDR3 covers 16 residues. The ends were cut back, 0 bases at V and 6 bases at J, with 17 bases in the middle. CDR3 sequence reads: CASSQDLGNMVPEAFF. The CDR3 DNA reads TGTGCCAGCAGCCAAGATCTGGGAAACATGGTGCCTGAAGCTTTCTTT.

In this sample, this clone turned up a few times. The J gene is TRBJ2-2, the V gene TRBV6-1; 10 nucleotides match TRBD2. J gave up 5 bases and V 3 bases, and 3 bases lay outside the gene matches. The CDR3 consists of 15 residues. CDR1 is MNHNS, CDR2 SASEGT, per germline. The CDR3 sequence is CASSEAAGGTGELFF. The DNA for the CDR3 is TGTGCCAGCAGTGAGGCAGCGGGGGGGACCGGGGAGCTGTTTTTT.

V and J are TRBV19 and TRBJ2-3, with 10 bases that match TRBD2. The CDR3 runs to 18 residues. Germline V gives CDR1 LNHDA, CDR2 SQIVND (reference sequence). V was clipped by 4 bases and J by 1 base; unmatched bases: 11. DNA for the CDR3: TGTGCCAGTAGTAAAGGGGCCGTAGCGGGGGGTCGCACAGATACGCAGTATTTT. Protein product: CASSKGAVAGGRTDTQYF.

This clone was counted a few times. At the DNA level, this CDR3 is encoded by other sequences in the same sample as well. This rearrangement joins TRBV9 to TRBJ2-2; D is uncertain. From germline, CDR1 is SGDLS and CDR2 YYNGEE. Trimming took 0 bases from V and 3 from J, leaving 6 bases between them. CDR3 length: 14 residues. DNA for the CDR3: TGTGCCAGCAGCGTAGTTGTAGACACCGGGGAGCTGTTTTTT. It codes for CASSVVVDTGELFF.

The chain recombines TRBV7-2 with TRBJ2-2; 8 nucleotides match TRBD2. Germline CDR1 and CDR2: SGHTA and FQGNSA. V trimming: 4 bases; J trimming: 0 bases; junction bases outside the gene matches: 4. The CDR3 is 16 amino acids. In DNA, the CDR3 is TGTGCCAGCAGCTCCGGGGGACTAGCGAACACCGGGGAGCTGTTTTTT. Amino acid sequence: CASSSGGLANTGELFF.

This chain connects TRBV6-5 to TRBJ2-7, with 8 bases identical to TRBD2. The CDR3 is made up of 14 amino acids. V gave up 7 bases and J gave up 1 base; unmatched junction bases: 6. Germline CDR1 is MNHEY and CDR2 is SVGAGI. CDR3 region: CASTSSGGSYEQYF. For the CDR3, the DNA is TGTGCCAGCACCTCAAGCGGGGGATCCTACGAGCAGTACTTC.

The chain uses TRBV7-9 and TRBJ2-1; TRBD2 matches at 13 bases. Germline V gene sequence: CDR1 SEHNR, CDR2 FQNEAQ (reference sequence). The V and J ends lost 0 bases and 8 bases, in that order; junction bases with no gene match: 7. This CDR3 region has 17 residues. The CDR3 loop reads CASSLAGRTSGSYEQFF. As DNA, the CDR3 is TGTGCCAGCAGCTTAGCAGGTAGGACTAGCGGGAGCTATGAGCAGTTCTTC. Using reference TRBV7-9 and TRBJ2-1 for the parts outside the CDR3, the full variable domain is DTGVSQNPRHKITKRGQNVTFRCDPISEHNRLYWYRQTLGQGPEFLTYFQNEAQLEKSRLLSDRFSAERPKGSFSTLEIQRTEQGDSAMYLCASSLAGRTSGSYEQFFGPGTRLTVL.

The chain links TRBV13 to TRBJ2-5; D perhaps matches TRBD2 (5 bases). Germline values: CDR1 PRHDT, CDR2 FYEKMQ (reference sequence). Trimming pared 5 bases from V and 0 bases from J, leaving 16 bases between. The CDR3 runs to 16 residues. CDR3 nucleotide sequence: TGTGCCAGCAGCCCAAGCTCGCGGAGGTACCAAGAGACCCAGTACTTC. Its protein is CASSPSSRRYQETQYF. The full variable domain, rest sourced from reference TRBV13 and TRBJ2-5, is AAGVIQSPRHLIKEKRETATLKCYPIPRHDTVYWYQQGPGQDPQFLISFYEKMQSDKGSIPDRFSAQQFSDYHSELNMSSLELGDSALYFCASSPSSRRYQETQYFGPGTRLLVL.

V is TRBV6-5 and J is TRBJ1-2; 9 bases are a match to TRBD1. The trim removed 6 bases at V and 4 bases at J, leaving 3 bases unmatched. The CDR3 is 13 residues long. Germline assignment: CDR1 MNHEY and CDR2 SVGAGI. CDR3 residues: CASRGTGRYGYTF. CDR3 nucleotides: TGTGCCAGCAGGGGGACAGGGCGCTATGGCTACACCTTC.

The chain has TRBV28 and TRBJ1-1; 10 nucleotides agree with TRBD1. CDR1 and CDR2 from the germline V gene are MDHEN and SYDVKM. Trimming took 9 bases from V and 3 from J; bases not matched to a gene: 7. This CDR3 is built from 14 residues. In DNA form, the CDR3 reads TGTGCCAGTTCGACAGGGGGCGCGGACACTGAAGCTTTCTTT. Amino acid sequence: CASSTGGADTEAFF.

The rearrangement links TRBV7-6 to TRBJ2-3; a possible D gene is TRBD2 (6 bases). Germline V gene lookup returns CDR1 SGHVS and CDR2 FNYEAQ. The CDR3 runs to 17 residues. V lost 1 base and J 0 bases, leaving 14 bases between the germline ends. The chain's CDR3 is CASSLDLWGDSTDTQYF. The CDR3 DNA reads as TGTGCCAGCAGCTTAGATTTATGGGGGGATAGCACAGATACGCAGTATTTT.

V and J are TRBV5-4 and TRBJ1-4; D not certain. The V end was cut by 5 bases, the J end by 5 bases, with 10 bases between. From germline, CDR1 is SGHNT and CDR2 YYREEE (reference sequence). The CDR3 is 13 residues long. The CDR3 spells CASSGVGNEKLFF. The CDR3 nucleotides read TGTGCCAGCAGTGGGGTAGGGAATGAAAAACTGTTTTTT.

This chain links TRBV6-2 or TRBV6-3 with TRBJ2-5; TRBD2 agrees at 10 bases. Trimming at V came to 4 bases and at J to 3 bases, leaving 8 bases not matched to a gene. CDR3 length equals 16 residues. CDR1 MNHEY and CDR2 SVGEGT come from the germline V gene. CDR3 nucleotide sequence: TGTGCCAGCAGTTCCCTAGGTAGCGGGAGGAAAGAGACCCAGTACTTC. This sequence encodes CASSSLGSGRKETQYF.

This chain uses TRBV3-1 (or the pseudogene TRBV3-2) with TRBJ2-5, with a possible D match to TRBD1 (5 bases). There are 14 residues in the CDR3. V lost 0 bases and J 2 bases, leaving 7 bases between the germline ends. Germline-derived CDR1 and CDR2 are LGHDT and YNNKEL (reference sequence). The CDR3 here is CASSQEGAQETQYF. CDR3 in DNA: TGTGCCAGCAGCCAAGAAGGGGCTCAAGAGACCCAGTACTTC.

V gene TRBV27 combines with J gene TRBJ2-7, with D perhaps being TRBD1 or TRBD2 (5 bases each). CDR1 is MNHEY and CDR2 is SMNVEV in the germline V gene (reference sequence). Trimming stripped 0 bases from V and 3 bases from J, with 12 bases between. The CDR3 is 15 amino acids. The CDR3 protein is CASSLSGVRDYEQYF. CDR3 in DNA: TGTGCCAGCAGTTTATCGGGGGTCAGGGACTACGAGCAGTACTTC.